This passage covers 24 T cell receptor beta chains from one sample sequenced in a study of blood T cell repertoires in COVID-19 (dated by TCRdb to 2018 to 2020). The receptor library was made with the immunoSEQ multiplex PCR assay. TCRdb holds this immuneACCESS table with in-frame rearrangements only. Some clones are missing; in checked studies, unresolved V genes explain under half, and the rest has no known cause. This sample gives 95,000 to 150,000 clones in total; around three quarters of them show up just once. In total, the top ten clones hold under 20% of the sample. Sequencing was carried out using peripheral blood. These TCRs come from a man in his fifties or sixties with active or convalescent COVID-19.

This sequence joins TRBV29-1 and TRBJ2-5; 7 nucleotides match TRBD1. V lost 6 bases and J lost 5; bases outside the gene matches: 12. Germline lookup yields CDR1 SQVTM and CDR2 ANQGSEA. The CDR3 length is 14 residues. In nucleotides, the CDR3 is TGCAGCGTCCATCCGATCGGCAGGGGGGAGACCCAGTACTTC. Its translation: CSVHPIGRGETQYF.

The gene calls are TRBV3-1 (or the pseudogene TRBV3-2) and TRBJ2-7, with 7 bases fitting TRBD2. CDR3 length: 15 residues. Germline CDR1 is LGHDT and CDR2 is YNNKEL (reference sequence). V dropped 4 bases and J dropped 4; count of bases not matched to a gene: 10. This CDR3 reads CASSPSPSGGYEQYF. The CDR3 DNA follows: TGTGCCAGCAGCCCGTCTCCTAGCGGTGGGTACGAGCAGTACTTC.

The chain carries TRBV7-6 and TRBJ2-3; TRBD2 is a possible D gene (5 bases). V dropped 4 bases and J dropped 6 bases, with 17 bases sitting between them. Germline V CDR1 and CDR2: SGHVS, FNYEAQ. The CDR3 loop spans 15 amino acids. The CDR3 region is CASSSYPGTSDTQYF. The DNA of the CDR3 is TGTGCCAGCAGCTCCTACCCGGGAACAAGTGATACGCAGTATTTT.

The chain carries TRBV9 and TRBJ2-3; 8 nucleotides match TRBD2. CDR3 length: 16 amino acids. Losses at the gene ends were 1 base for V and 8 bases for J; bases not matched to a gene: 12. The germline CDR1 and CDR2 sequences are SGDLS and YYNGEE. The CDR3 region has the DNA TGTGCCAGCAGCGTATCCCCTAGCGGGCCCCCAGCTACGCAGTATTTT. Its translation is CASSVSPSGPPATQYF.

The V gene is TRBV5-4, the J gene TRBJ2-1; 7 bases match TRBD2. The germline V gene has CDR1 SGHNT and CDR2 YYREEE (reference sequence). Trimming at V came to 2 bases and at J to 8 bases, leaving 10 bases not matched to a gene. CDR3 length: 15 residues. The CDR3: CASSLLASLTDEQFF. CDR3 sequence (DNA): TGTGCCAGCAGCTTACTAGCGAGTCTCACCGATGAGCAGTTCTTC.

The CDR3 spells CASSLAGEDTQYF. CDR3 bases: TGCGCCAGCAGCTTGGCTGGGGAGGATACGCAGTATTTT. This rearrangement joins TRBV5-1 to TRBJ2-3, with TRBD2 as a possible D gene (5 bases). The germline CDR1 and CDR2 sequences are SGHRS and YFSETQ. Trimming shortened V by 0 bases and J by 6 bases, and 8 bases separated the two germline ends. This CDR3 comprises 13 residues.

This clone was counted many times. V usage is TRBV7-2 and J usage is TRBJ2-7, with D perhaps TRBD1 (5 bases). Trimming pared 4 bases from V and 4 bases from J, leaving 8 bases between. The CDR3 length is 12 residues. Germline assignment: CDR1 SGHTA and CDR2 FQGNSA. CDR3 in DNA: TGTGCCAGCAGCTCGGACATGTACGAGCAGTACTTC. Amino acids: CASSSDMYEQYF.

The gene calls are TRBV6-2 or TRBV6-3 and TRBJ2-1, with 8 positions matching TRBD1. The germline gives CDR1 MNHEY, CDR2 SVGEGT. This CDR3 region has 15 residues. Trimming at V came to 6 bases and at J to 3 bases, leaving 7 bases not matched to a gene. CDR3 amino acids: CASSSGDRGYNEQFF. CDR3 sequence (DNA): TGTGCCAGCAGCTCCGGAGACAGGGGCTACAATGAGCAGTTCTTC.

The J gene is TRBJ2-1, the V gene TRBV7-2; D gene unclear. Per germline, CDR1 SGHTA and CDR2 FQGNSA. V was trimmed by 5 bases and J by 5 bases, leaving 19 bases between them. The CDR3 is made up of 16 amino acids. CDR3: CASSPWPVAPDNEQFF. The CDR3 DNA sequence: TGTGCCAGCAGCCCATGGCCCGTGGCCCCCGACAATGAGCAGTTCTTC.

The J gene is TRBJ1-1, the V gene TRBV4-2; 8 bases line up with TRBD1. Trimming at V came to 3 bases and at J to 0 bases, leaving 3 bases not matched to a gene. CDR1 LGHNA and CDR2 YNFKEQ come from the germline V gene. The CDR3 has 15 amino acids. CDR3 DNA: TGTGCCAGCAGCCAGAGGGACAGGATGAACACTGAAGCTTTCTTT. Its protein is CASSQRDRMNTEAFF.

The CDR3 loop reads CATRGEETQYF. The DNA of the CDR3 is TGTGCCACCCGAGGCGAAGAGACCCAGTACTTC. The J gene is TRBJ2-5, the V gene TRBV10-3, with D unresolved. The CDR3 loop spans 11 amino acids. Germline CDR1 is ENHRY and CDR2 is SYGVKD. Trimming took 10 bases from V and 3 from J, leaving 9 bases between them.

CDR3 protein: CASTFVNEQFF. CDR3 DNA sequence: TGTGCCAGCACCTTTGTTAATGAGCAGTTCTTC. The rearrangement uses TRBV6-5 and TRBJ2-1; D gene uncertain. CDR1 is MNHEY and CDR2 is SVGAGI in the germline V gene. Trimming left V 7 bases short and J 7 bases short, with 8 bases between. The CDR3 spans 11 residues.

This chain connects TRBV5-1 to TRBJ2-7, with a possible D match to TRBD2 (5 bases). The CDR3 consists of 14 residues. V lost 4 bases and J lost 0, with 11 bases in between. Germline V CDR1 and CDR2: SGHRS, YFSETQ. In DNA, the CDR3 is TGCGCCAGCAGCCCCCGGGGTGACTCCTACGAGCAGTACTTC. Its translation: CASSPRGDSYEQYF.

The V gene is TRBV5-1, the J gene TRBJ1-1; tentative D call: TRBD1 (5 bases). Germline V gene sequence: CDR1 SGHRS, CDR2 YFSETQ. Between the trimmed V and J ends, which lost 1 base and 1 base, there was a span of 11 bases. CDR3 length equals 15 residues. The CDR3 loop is CASSLLDSQNTEAFF. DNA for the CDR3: TGCGCCAGCAGCTTGCTCGACAGTCAGAACACTGAAGCTTTCTTT. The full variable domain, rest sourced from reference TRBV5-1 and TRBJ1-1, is KAGVTQTPRYLIKTRGQQVTLSCSPISGHRSVSWYQQTPGQGLQFLFEYFSETQRNKGNFPGRFSGRQFSNSRSEMNVSTLELGDSALYLCASSLLDSQNTEAFFGQGTRLTVV.

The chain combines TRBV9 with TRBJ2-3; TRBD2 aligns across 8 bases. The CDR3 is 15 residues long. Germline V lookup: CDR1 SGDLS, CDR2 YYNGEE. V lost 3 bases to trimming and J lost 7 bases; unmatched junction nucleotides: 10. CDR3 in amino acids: CASSGSGSSSNTQYF. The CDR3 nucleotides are TGTGCCAGCAGCGGGAGCGGGAGTAGTTCCAATACGCAGTATTTT.

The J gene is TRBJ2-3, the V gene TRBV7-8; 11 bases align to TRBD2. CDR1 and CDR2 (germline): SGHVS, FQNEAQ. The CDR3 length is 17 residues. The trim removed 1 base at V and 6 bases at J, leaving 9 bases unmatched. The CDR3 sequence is CASSLGGGASGRDTQYF. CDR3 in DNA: TGTGCCAGCAGCTTAGGGGGAGGGGCTAGCGGGAGGGATACGCAGTATTTT.

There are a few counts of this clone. The CDR3 loop is CASSPGYGQITGELFF. DNA of the CDR3: TGTGCCAGCTCACCAGGCTATGGACAGATCACCGGGGAGCTGTTTTTT. This chain uses TRBV18 with TRBJ2-2; TRBD1 might be the D (6 bases). Trimming shortened V by 2 bases and J by 4 bases, and 14 bases separated the two germline ends. The CDR3 runs 16 residues. Germline assignment: CDR1 KGHSH and CDR2 LQKENI. The variable domain in full, completed from reference TRBV18 and TRBJ2-2, reads NAGVMQNPRHLVRRRGQEARLRCSPMKGHSHVYWYRQLPEEGLKFMVYLQKENIIDESGMPKERFSAEFPKEGPSILRIQQVVRGDSAAYFCASSPGYGQITGELFFGEGSRLTVL.

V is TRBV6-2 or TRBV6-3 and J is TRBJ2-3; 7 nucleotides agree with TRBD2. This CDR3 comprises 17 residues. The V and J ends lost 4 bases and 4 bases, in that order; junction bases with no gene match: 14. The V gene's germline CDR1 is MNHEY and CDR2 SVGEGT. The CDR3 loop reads CASSWQAGSTFADTQYF. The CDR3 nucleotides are TGTGCCAGCAGTTGGCAAGCGGGGAGTACATTTGCAGATACGCAGTATTTT.

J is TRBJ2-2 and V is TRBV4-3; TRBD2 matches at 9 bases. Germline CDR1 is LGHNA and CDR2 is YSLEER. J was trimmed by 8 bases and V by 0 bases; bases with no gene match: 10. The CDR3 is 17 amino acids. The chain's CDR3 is CASSQDWTSALVGELFF. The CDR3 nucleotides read TGCGCCAGCAGCCAAGATTGGACTAGCGCCTTGGTGGGGGAGCTGTTTTTT.

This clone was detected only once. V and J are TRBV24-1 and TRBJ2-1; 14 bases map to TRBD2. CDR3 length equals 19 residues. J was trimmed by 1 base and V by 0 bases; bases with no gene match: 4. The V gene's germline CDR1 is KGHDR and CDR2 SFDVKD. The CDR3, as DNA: TGTGCCACCAGTGATTTGCCCGGGACTAGCGGGAGTTCCTACAATGAGCAGTTCTTC. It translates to CATSDLPGTSGSSYNEQFF.

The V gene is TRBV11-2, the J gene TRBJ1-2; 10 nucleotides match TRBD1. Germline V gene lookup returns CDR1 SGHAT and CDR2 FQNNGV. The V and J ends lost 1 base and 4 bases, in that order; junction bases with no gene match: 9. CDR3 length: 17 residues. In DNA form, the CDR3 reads TGTGCCAGCAGCTTAGGGGTCGGGACAGGGGACATCTATGGCTACACCTTC. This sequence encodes CASSLGVGTGDIYGYTF.

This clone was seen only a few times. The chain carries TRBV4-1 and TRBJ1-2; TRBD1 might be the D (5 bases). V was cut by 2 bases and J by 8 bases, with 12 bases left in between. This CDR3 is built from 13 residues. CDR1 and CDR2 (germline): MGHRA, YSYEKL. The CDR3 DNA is TGCGCCAGCAGCCAACCGCAGGGCCTCGGCTACACCTTC. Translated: CASSQPQGLGYTF.

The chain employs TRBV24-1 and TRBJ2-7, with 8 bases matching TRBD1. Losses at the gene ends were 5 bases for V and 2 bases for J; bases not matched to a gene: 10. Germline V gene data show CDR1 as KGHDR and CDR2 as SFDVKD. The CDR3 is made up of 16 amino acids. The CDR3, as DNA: TGTGCCACCAGTGGAACTGGACAGGGCAAAGCCTACGAGCAGTACTTC. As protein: CATSGTGQGKAYEQYF.

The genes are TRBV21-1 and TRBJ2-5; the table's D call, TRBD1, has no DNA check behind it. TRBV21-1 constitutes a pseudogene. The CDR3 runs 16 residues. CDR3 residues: CASSAPRGQGKETQYF. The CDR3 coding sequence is TGTGCCAGCAGCGCCCCCCGGGGACAGGGAAAAGAGACCCAGTACTTC.